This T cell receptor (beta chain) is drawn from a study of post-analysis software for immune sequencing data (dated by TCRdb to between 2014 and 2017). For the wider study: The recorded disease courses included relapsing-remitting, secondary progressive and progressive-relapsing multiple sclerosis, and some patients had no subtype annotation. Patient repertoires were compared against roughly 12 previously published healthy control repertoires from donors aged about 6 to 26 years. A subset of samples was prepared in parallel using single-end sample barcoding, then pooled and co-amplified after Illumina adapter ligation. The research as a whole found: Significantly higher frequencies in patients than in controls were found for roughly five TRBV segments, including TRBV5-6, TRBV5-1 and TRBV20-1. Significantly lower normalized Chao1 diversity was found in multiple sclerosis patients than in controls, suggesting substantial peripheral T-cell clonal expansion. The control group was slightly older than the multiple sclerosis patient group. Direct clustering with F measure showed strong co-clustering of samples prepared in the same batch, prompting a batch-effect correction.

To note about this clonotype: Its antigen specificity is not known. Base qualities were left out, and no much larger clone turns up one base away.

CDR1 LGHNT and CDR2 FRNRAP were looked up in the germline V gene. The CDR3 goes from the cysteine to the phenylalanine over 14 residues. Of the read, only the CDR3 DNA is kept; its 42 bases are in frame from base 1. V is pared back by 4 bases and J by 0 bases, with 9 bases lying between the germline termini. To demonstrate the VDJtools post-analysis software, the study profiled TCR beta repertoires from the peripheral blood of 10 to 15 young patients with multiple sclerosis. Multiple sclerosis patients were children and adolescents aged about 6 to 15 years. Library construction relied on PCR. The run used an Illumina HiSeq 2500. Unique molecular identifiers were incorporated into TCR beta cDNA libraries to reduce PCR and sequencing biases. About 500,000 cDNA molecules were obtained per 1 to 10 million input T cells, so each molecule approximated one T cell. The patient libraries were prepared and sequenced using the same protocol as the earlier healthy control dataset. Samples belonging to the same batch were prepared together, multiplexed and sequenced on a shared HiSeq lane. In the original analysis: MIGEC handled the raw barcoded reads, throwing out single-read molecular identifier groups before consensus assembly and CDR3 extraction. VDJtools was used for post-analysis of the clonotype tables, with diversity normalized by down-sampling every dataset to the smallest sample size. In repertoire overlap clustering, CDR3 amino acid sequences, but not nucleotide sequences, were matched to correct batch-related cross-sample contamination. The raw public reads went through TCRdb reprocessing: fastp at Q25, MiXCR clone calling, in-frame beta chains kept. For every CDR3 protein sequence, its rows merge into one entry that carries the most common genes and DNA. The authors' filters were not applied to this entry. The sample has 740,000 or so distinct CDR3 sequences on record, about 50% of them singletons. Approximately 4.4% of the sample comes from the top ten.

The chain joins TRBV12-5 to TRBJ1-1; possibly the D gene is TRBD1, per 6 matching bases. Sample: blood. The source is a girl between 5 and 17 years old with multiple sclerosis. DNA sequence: TGTGCTAGTGGTTACAGGGACATGAACACTGAAGCTTTCTTT. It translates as CASGYRDMNTEAFF.